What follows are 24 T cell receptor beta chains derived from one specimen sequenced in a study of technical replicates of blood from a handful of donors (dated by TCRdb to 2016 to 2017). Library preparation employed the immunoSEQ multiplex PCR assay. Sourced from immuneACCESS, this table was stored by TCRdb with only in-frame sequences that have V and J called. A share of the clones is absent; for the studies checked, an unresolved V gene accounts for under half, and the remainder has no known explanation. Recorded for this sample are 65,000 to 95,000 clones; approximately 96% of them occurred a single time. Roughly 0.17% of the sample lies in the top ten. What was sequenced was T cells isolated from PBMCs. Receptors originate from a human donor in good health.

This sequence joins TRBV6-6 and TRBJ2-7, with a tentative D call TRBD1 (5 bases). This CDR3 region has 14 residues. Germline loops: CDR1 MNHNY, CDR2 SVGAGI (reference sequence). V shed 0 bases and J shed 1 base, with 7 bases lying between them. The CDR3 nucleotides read TGTGCCAGCAGTTACTCGACAGTTTCCTACGAGCAGTACTTC. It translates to CASSYSTVSYEQYF.

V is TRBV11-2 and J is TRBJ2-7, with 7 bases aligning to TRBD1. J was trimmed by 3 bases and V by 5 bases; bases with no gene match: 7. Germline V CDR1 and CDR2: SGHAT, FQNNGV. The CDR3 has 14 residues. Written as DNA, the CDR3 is TGTGCCAGCAGCCCTCGATGGACAGGCTACGAGCAGTACTTC. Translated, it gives CASSPRWTGYEQYF. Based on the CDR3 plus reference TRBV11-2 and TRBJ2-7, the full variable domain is EAGVAQSPRYKIIEKRQSVAFWCNPISGHATLYWYQQILGQGPKLLIQFQNNGVVDDSQLPKDRFSAERLKGVDSTLKIQPAKLEDSAVYLCASSPRWTGYEQYFGPGTRLTVT.

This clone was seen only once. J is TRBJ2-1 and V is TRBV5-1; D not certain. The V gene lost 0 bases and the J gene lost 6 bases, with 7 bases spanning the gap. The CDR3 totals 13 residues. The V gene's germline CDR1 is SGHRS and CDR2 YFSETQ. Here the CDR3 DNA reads TGCGCCAGCAGCTTGGAGTTTAGCAATGAGCAGTTCTTC. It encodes CASSLEFSNEQFF.

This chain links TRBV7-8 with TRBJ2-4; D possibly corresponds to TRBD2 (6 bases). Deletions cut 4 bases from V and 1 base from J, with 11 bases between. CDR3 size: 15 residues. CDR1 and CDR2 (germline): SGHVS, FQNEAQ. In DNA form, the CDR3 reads TGTGCCAGCAGCTCCGATCTAGCGGCCAAAAACATTCAGTACTTC. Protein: CASSSDLAAKNIQYF.

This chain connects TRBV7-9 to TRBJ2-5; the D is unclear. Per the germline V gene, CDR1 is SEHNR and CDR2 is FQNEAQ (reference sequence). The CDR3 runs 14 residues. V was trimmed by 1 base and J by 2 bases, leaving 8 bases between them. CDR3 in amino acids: CASSLGSVQETQYF. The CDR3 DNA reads TGTGCCAGCAGCTTAGGATCGGTGCAAGAGACCCAGTACTTC.

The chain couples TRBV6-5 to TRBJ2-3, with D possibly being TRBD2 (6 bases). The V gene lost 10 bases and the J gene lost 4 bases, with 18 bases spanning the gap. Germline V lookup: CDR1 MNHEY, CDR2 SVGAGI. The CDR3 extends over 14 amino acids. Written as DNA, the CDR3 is TGTGCCACCAAAGGAGGGCTAGCAGCAGATACGCAGTATTTT. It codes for CATKGGLAADTQYF.

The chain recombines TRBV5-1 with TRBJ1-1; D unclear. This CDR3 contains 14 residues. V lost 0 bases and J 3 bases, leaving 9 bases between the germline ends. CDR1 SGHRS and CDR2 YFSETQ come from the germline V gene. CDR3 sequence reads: CASSLGYGDTEAFF. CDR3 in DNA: TGCGCCAGCAGCTTGGGCTACGGAGACACTGAAGCTTTCTTT.

CDR3 in DNA: TGTGCAAGTCGCCCGACAAATGAGCAGTTCTTC. Its translation is CASRPTNEQFF. V usage is TRBV12-2 and J usage is TRBJ2-1; the DNA was not compared with TRBD1, the D call given in the table. TRBV12-2 is a documented pseudogene. The CDR3 loop spans 11 amino acids.

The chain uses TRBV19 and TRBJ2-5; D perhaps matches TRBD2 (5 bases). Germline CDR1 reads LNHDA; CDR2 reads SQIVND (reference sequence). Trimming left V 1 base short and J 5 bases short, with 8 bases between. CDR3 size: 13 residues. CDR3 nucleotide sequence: TGTGCCAGTAGTATAGTGGGCGGGGAGACCCAGTACTTC. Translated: CASSIVGGETQYF.

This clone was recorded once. The CDR3 sequence is CASSVGQGGSDTQYF. CDR3 nucleotide sequence: TGCGCCAGCAGCGTGGGACAGGGAGGTTCCGATACGCAGTATTTT. The chain has TRBV5-1 and TRBJ2-3, with 9 positions matching TRBD1. The germline gives CDR1 SGHRS, CDR2 YFSETQ. Trimming took 4 bases from V and 6 from J; bases not matched to a gene: 9. The CDR3 totals 15 residues.

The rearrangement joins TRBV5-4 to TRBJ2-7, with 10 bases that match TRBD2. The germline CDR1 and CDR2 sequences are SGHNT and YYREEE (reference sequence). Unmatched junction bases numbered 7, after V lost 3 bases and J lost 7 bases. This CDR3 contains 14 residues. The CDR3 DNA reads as TGTGCCAGCAGCTGGAGCGGGGGGGCGTTTGAGCAGTACTTC. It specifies CASSWSGGAFEQYF.

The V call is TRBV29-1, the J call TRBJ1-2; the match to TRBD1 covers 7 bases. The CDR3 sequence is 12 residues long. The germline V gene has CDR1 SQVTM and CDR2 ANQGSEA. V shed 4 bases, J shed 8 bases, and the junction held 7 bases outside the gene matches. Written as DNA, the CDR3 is TGCAGCGTTGTCGGGGACAGAGAGGGCTACACCTTC. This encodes CSVVGDREGYTF.

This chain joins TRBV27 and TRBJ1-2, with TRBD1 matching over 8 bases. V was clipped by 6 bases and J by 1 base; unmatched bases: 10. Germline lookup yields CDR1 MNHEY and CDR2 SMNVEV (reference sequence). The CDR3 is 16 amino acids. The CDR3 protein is CASSPGQGRLNYGYTF. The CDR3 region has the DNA TGTGCCAGCAGCCCTGGACAGGGAAGGCTTAACTATGGCTACACCTTC.

Here the CDR3 reads CASSIDRGLATQYF. Written as DNA, the CDR3 is TGTGCCAGTAGTATCGACAGGGGGCTCGCTACGCAGTATTTT. The V gene is TRBV19, the J gene TRBJ2-3; 10 bases align to TRBD1. Germline CDR1 LNHDA, CDR2 SQIVND (reference sequence). The CDR3 totals 14 residues. Losses at the gene ends were 3 bases for V and 8 bases for J; bases not matched to a gene: 5.

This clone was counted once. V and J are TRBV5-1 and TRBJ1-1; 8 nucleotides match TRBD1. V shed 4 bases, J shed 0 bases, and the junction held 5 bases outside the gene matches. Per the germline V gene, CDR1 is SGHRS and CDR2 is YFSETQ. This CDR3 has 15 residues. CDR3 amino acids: CASSPRTGLNTEAFF. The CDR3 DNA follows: TGCGCCAGCAGCCCAAGGACAGGGCTGAACACTGAAGCTTTCTTT.

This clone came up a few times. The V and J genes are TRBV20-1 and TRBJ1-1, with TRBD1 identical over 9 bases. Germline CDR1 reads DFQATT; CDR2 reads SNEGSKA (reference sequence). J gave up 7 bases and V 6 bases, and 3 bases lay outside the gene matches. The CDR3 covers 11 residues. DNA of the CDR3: TGCAGTGCCTGGACAGGGGTTGAAGCTTTCTTT. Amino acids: CSAWTGVEAFF.

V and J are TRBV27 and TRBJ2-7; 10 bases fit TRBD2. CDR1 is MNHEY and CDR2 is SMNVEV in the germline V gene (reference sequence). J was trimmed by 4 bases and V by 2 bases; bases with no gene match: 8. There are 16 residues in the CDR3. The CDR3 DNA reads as TGTGCCAGCAGTTTAAGGGCTAGCGGGAGCCTATACGAGCAGTACTTC. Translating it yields CASSLRASGSLYEQYF.

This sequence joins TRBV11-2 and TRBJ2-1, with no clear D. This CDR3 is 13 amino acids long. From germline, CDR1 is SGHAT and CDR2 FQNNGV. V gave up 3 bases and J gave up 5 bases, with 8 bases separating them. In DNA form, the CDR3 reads TGTGCCAGCAGCTTGCGGTCCCACAATGAGCAGTTCTTC. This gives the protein CASSLRSHNEQFF. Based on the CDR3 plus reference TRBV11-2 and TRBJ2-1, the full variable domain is EAGVAQSPRYKIIEKRQSVAFWCNPISGHATLYWYQQILGQGPKLLIQFQNNGVVDDSQLPKDRFSAERLKGVDSTLKIQPAKLEDSAVYLCASSLRSHNEQFFGPGTRLTVL.

For the CDR3, the DNA is TGTGCTAGTGGTTTGGCTTCAGGGGCAGCTTTCTTT. Amino acids: CASGLASGAAFF. This chain joins TRBV12-5 and TRBJ1-1; tentatively, D is TRBD1 (6 bases). CDR1 and CDR2 (germline): LGHNT, FRNRAP. V dropped 1 base and J dropped 10 bases, with 10 bases sitting between them. This CDR3 has 12 residues.

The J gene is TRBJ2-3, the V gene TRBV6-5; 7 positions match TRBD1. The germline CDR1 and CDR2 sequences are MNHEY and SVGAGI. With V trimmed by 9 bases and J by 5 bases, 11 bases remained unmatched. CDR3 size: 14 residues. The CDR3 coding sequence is TGTGCCAGTAAGACAGGGCCCGCGGGAGATACGCAGTATTTT. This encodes CASKTGPAGDTQYF.

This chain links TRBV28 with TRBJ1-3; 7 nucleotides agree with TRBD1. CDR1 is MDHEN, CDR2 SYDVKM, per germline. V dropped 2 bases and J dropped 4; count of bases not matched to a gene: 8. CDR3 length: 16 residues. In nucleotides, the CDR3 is TGTGCCAGCAGTTTACCGACAGGGAACATCGGAAACACCATATATTTT. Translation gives CASSLPTGNIGNTIYF.

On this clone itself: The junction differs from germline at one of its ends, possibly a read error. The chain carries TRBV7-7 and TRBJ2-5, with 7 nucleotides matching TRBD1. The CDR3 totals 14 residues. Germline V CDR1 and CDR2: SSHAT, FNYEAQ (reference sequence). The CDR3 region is CASSATGVSETQYF. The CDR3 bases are TGTGCTAGCAGCGCAACAGGGGTTTCAGAGACCCAGTACTTC. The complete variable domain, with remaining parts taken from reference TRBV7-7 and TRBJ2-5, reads GAGVSQSPRYKVTKRGQDVTLRCDPISSHATLYWYQQALGQGPEFLTYFNYEAQPDKSGLPSDRFSAERPEGSISTLTIQRTEQRDSAMYRCASSATGVSETQYFGPGTRLLVL.

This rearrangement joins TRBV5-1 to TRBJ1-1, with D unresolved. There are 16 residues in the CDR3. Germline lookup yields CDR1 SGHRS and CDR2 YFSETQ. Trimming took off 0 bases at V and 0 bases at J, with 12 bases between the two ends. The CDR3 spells CASSLGHGSMNTEAFF. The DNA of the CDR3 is TGCGCCAGCAGCTTGGGACATGGGTCCATGAACACTGAAGCTTTCTTT.

CDR3 coding DNA: TGTGCCAGCAGTTTAATCGGGACTAGCGAGAATGAGCAGTTCTTC. Protein: CASSLIGTSENEQFF. The chain joins TRBV27 to TRBJ2-1, with 10 positions matching TRBD2. Germline trimming cut 2 bases from V and 7 bases from J; bases unmatched to any gene: 5. CDR1 and CDR2 from the germline V gene are MNHEY and SMNVEV (reference sequence). CDR3 length equals 15 residues.